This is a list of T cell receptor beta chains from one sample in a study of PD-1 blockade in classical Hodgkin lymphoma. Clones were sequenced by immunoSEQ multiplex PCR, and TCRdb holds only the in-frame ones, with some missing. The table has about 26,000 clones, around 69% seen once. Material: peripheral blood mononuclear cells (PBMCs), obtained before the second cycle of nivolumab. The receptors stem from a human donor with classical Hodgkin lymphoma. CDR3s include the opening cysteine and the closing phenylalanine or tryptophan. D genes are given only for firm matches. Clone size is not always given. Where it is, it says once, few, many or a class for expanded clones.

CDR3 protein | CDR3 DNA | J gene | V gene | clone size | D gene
CASRRTQRGSLAGGVGELFF | TGTGCCAGCAGACGTACCCAGAGGGGATCTCTAGCGGGAGGAGTTGGGGAGCTGTTTTTT | TRBJ2-2 | TRBV6-7 | - | TRBD2
CASRLGGYEQYF | TGTGCCAGCAGGTTAGGGGGCTACGAGCAGTACTTC | TRBJ2-7 | TRBV7-2 | few | -
CATSRQGPSRGGELFF | TGTGCCACCAGCAGACAGGGGCCCTCGAGAGGCGGGGAGCTGTTTTTT | TRBJ2-2 | TRBV15 | once | -
CASSFLALSSYEQYF | TGTGCCAGCAGCTTCCTAGCACTGAGCTCCTACGAGCAGTACTTC | TRBJ2-7 | TRBV7-9 | - | -
CASSLRLAAYNEQFF | TGTGCCAGCAGCTTACGCCTAGCGGCCTACAATGAGCAGTTCTTC | TRBJ2-1 | TRBV7-3 | - | TRBD2
CASSEGTGSDGETQYF | TGTGCCAGCAGCGAAGGGACAGGGTCAGATGGCGAGACCCAGTACTTC | TRBJ2-5 | TRBV5-8 | - | TRBD1
CASSLLDSYEQYF | TGTGCCAGTAGCCTCCTTGACAGTTACGAGCAGTACTTC | TRBJ2-7 | TRBV19 | - | -
CASSLSGRGAIYEQYF | TGTGCCAGCAGCTTAAGCGGGCGGGGGGCGATTTACGAGCAGTACTTC | TRBJ2-7 | TRBV7-6 | - | TRBD2
CASSQLSEKLFF | TGTGCCAGCAGCCAATTATCAGAAAAACTGTTTTTT | TRBJ1-4 | TRBV4-2 | few | -
CASSRAGGEYYNEQFF | TGTGCCAGCAGTCGAGCGGGAGGGGAATACTACAATGAGCAGTTCTTC | TRBJ2-1 | TRBV28 | - | TRBD2
CASSPGSDPTNEKLFF | TGTGCCAGCAGCCCCGGGAGCGATCCAACTAATGAAAAACTGTTTTTT | TRBJ1-4 | TRBV7-9 | - | -
CASSLRQGPLSGNTIYF | TGTGCCAGCAGCCTGAGACAGGGACCGCTGTCGGGAAACACCATATATTTT | TRBJ1-3 | TRBV14 | few | TRBD1
CASSPSYRGSHEQYF | TGTGCCAGCAGCCCTTCCTACAGGGGGAGTCACGAGCAGTACTTC | TRBJ2-7 | TRBV28 | - | TRBD1
CASSSTQGTGGIAFF | TGTGCCAGCAGCTCAACACAGGGAACAGGGGGGATAGCTTTCTTT | TRBJ1-1 | TRBV7-2 | - | TRBD1
CASSPTGTGGASYEQYF | TGTGCCAGCAGCCCCACCGGGACAGGGGGCGCCTCCTACGAGCAGTACTTC | TRBJ2-7 | TRBV7-2 | - | TRBD1
CASRPGRTLTGELFF | TGTGCCAGCAGGCCTGGGAGGACATTGACCGGGGAGCTGTTTTTT | TRBJ2-2 | TRBV28 | - | -
CASSLDSETQYF | TGTGCCAGCAGCTTAGATTCGGAGACCCAGTACTTC | TRBJ2-5 | TRBV11-2 | - | -
CASSYSTTANYGYTF | TGTGCCAGCAGTTACTCGACGACAGCTAACTATGGCTACACCTTC | TRBJ1-2 | TRBV6-5 | - | -
CASSAIAGGDTGELFF | TGTGCCAGCAGCGCGATAGCGGGGGGGGACACCGGGGAGCTGTTTTTT | TRBJ2-2 | TRBV9 | - | TRBD2
CASSEAPLASNTGELFF | TGTGCCAGCAGTGAAGCGCCGCTAGCCTCAAACACCGGGGAGCTGTTTTTT | TRBJ2-2 | TRBV2 | - | -
CASSLISDGQETQYF | TGTGCCAGCAGTTTAATTTCTGACGGCCAAGAGACCCAGTACTTC | TRBJ2-5 | TRBV28 | few | -
CSVVGINTGELFF | TGCAGCGTTGTTGGGATTAACACCGGGGAGCTGTTTTTT | TRBJ2-2 | TRBV29-1 | - | -
CASSPRDSLSSYEQYF | TGCGCCAGCAGCCCACGGGACTCTTTAAGCTCCTACGAGCAGTACTTC | TRBJ2-7 | TRBV5-1 | - | -
CAISDIDTGGKETQYF | TGTGCCATCAGTGATATTGATACAGGGGGAAAAGAGACCCAGTACTTC | TRBJ2-5 | TRBV10-3 | few | TRBD1
CASSLRGGYTF | TGTGCCAGCAGTTTGAGGGGTGGCTACACCTTC | TRBJ1-2 | TRBV28 | - | -
CASSVEGQGPNEQYF | TGTGCCAGCAGCGTAGAGGGACAGGGCCCCAACGAGCAGTACTTC | TRBJ2-7 | TRBV9 | - | TRBD1
CASSSRATDTQYF | TGCGCCAGCAGCTCCCGCGCCACAGATACGCAGTATTTT | TRBJ2-3 | TRBV5-1 | few | -
CASSEAGTASPLHF | TGTGCCAGCAGTGAAGCCGGGACGGCTTCACCCCTCCACTTT | TRBJ1-6 | TRBV6-1 | - | -
CASSPARSWGNTEAFF | TGTGCCAGCAGCCCGGCCCGCTCATGGGGAAACACTGAAGCTTTCTTT | TRBJ1-1 | TRBV7-2 | - | -
CASSFGGNYGYTF | TGTGCCAGCAGCTTCGGGGGGAACTATGGCTACACCTTC | TRBJ1-2 | TRBV7-2 | - | -
CASSGSLATGAYEKLFF | TGTGCCAGCAGCGGTAGTTTAGCTACAGGTGCATATGAAAAACTGTTTTTT | TRBJ1-4 | TRBV21-1 | - | -
CASSVEQTDTQYF | TGTGCCAGCAGCGTAGAACAGACAGATACGCAGTATTTT | TRBJ2-3 | TRBV9 | - | -
CSVGGVNQPQHF | TGCAGCGTTGGCGGGGTGAATCAGCCCCAGCATTTT | TRBJ1-5 | TRBV29-1 | - | -
CASSLAGRRGSSTDTQYF | TGCGCCAGCAGCTTGGCAGGGCGAAGGGGTTCTAGCACAGATACGCAGTATTTT | TRBJ2-3 | TRBV5-1 | - | -
CASSYSAGGSYEQYF | TGTGCCAGCAGTTACTCGGCAGGGGGCTCCTACGAGCAGTACTTC | TRBJ2-7 | TRBV6-5 | few | TRBD1
CASSDTGYYGYTF | TGTGCCAGCAGTGATACAGGGTACTATGGCTACACCTTC | TRBJ1-2 | TRBV25-1 | - | -
CAIRGTSGDTQYF | TGTGCCATCAGGGGGACTAGCGGGGATACGCAGTATTTT | TRBJ2-3 | TRBV10-3 | - | TRBD2
CASSLGDRVSYEQYF | TGTGCCAGCAGTTTAGGAGACAGGGTATCCTACGAGCAGTACTTC | TRBJ2-7 | TRBV28 | - | TRBD1
CASSPGGQGISYGYTF | TGTGCCAGCAGCCCCGGGGGACAGGGAATAAGTTATGGCTACACCTTC | TRBJ1-2 | TRBV9 | - | TRBD1
CASTQGRGLLGYTF | TGTGCCAGTACACAAGGCAGGGGGCTTCTTGGCTACACCTTC | TRBJ1-2 | TRBV19 | medium-sized | TRBD1
CASSRTGTGVNTIYF | TGTGCCAGCAGTAGAACCGGGACAGGGGTGAACACCATATATTTT | TRBJ1-3 | TRBV6-6 | - | TRBD1
CASSPGDWGYEQYF | TGTGCCAGCAGCCCCGGGGACTGGGGGTACGAGCAGTACTTC | TRBJ2-7 | TRBV6-5 | medium-sized | -
CASSWDTGVNQPQHF | TGTGCCAGCAGTTGGGATACAGGGGTCAATCAGCCCCAGCATTTT | TRBJ1-5 | TRBV6-6 | medium-sized | TRBD1
CASSIHFRKDSPLHF | TGTGCCAGTAGTATTCATTTCAGGAAAGATTCACCCCTCCACTTT | TRBJ1-6 | TRBV19 | - | -
CASRTQGVATQPQHF | TGTGCCAGCAGGACCCAGGGGGTGGCCACTCAGCCCCAGCATTTT | TRBJ1-5 | TRBV7-9 | once | TRBD1
CASSPPMGQRNTIYF | TGTGCCAGCTCACCACCAATGGGACAGAGAAACACCATATATTTT | TRBJ1-3 | TRBV18 | - | TRBD1
CASSSWGENTGELFF | TGTGCCAGCAGTTCCTGGGGCGAGAACACCGGGGAGCTGTTTTTT | TRBJ2-2 | TRBV28 | - | -
CASIEGPGPDSGYTF | TGTGCCAGCATCGAGGGCCCGGGACCCGACTCGGGCTACACCTTC | TRBJ1-2 | TRBV7-2 | - | -
CASSPHEGYNEQFF | TGTGCCAGCAGCCCCCACGAGGGATACAATGAGCAGTTCTTC | TRBJ2-1 | TRBV9 | - | -
CAWNPGGASNYGYTF | TGTGCCTGGAATCCTGGAGGCGCCTCTAACTATGGCTACACCTTC | TRBJ1-2 | TRBV30 | - | -
CASSFLTGSETQYF | TGTGCCAGCAGCTTCCTGACAGGGTCGGAGACCCAGTACTTC | TRBJ2-5 | TRBV11-2 | - | TRBD1
CASSQGGTVSSGANVLTF | TGCGCCAGCAGCCAAGGGGGGACTGTGAGCTCTGGGGCCAACGTCCTGACTTTC | TRBJ2-6 | TRBV4-3 | few | -
CASSPWGHPSSYEQYF | TGCGCCAGCAGTCCTTGGGGTCACCCTAGCTCCTACGAGCAGTACTTC | TRBJ2-7 | TRBV10-1 | - | -
CASSQERSGGRKFF | TGCGCCAGCAGCCAAGAACGGAGCGGGGGGCGGAAGTTCTTC | TRBJ2-1 | TRBV4-3 | - | TRBD2
CASSRGVTDTQYF | TGCGCCAGCAGCCGAGGGGTGACAGATACGCAGTATTTT | TRBJ2-3 | TRBV5-1 | - | -
CASSFKGGGNQPQHF | TGTGCCAGCAGCTTTAAAGGCGGGGGCAATCAGCCCCAGCATTTT | TRBJ1-5 | TRBV7-2 | once | -
CASRRGLSAGELFF | TGTGCCAGCAGGAGGGGGCTAAGTGCCGGGGAGCTGTTTTTT | TRBJ2-2 | TRBV6-5 | - | TRBD1
CASSWTGGQETQYF | TGTGCCAGCAGCTGGACAGGGGGGCAAGAGACCCAGTACTTC | TRBJ2-5 | TRBV5-6 | few | TRBD1